What follows are 10 T cell receptor beta chains derived from one specimen sequenced in a study of T cells in women clearing cervical HPV infection. Clones were read by immunoSEQ multiplex PCR, and TCRdb kept only the in-frame ones, dropping some. This listing includes 25,000 to 35,000 clones. Source material: blood buffy coat. The receptor set was obtained from a woman between 18 and 70 years old with a cervical HPV16 infection that either progressed to CIN3+ or cleared (not recorded which).

On this clone itself: The read is 3 residues too short to cover the CDR3 end, so that end is filled in from the germline J gene. The J gene is TRBJ2-5, the V gene TRBV18, with TRBD1 matching 11 bases. Germline V gene lookup returns CDR1 KGHSH and CDR2 LQKENI. The ends lost 3 bases at V and 5 bases at J; junction bases unmatched: 5. This CDR3 has 15 amino acids. CDR3 loop: CASSPGQGAWETQYF. CDR3 DNA (partial): TGTGCCAGCTCACCCGGACAGGGGGCATGGGAGACC.

Regarding this clone: With the read ending 3 residues before the CDR3 end, the germline J gene is used to fill in that end. This chain links TRBV20-1 with TRBJ2-5; D unclear. V was clipped by 3 bases and J by 5 bases, with 19 bases between them. Germline CDR1 DFQATT, CDR2 SNEGSKA (reference sequence). There are 15 residues in the CDR3. Here the CDR3 reads CSASSREGSIETQYF. CDR3 bases read: TGCAGTGCTAGTAGTCGAGAAGGGTCTATTGAGACC.

Concerning this clone: Read coverage stops 3 residues before the CDR3 terminus; the germline J gene supplies the remainder. This chain joins TRBV5-1 and TRBJ1-2, with 7 bases aligning to TRBD1. J lost 7 bases, V lost 0 bases, and 9 bases had no gene match. The CDR3 has 15 residues. Germline V lookup: CDR1 SGHRS, CDR2 YFSETQ. The CDR3 region is CASSLVDRTSCGYTF. The DNA read from the CDR3 is TGCGCCAGCAGCTTGGTGGACAGGACGTCATGTGGC.

The CDR3 bases that were read are TGTGCCAGCAGTGAAGAGGTCAGATTCACAGATACG. Translated, it gives CASSEEVRFTDT. The full CDR3 reads CASSEEVRFTDTQYF. The chain couples TRBV6-1 to TRBJ2-3, with D unclear. The CDR3 end is not reached by the read, which stops 3 residues before it; the germline J gene fills it in. The CDR3 contains 15 residues. Germline V gene lookup returns CDR1 MNHNS and CDR2 SASEGT. Trimming shortened V by 1 base and J by 2 bases, and 10 bases separated the two germline ends.

Note on this clone: The CDR3 end lies 3 residues beyond the end of the read and is filled in from the germline J gene. The V call is TRBV2, the J call TRBJ2-1; 10 nucleotides line up with TRBD2. After removal of 4 bases from V and 3 bases from J, the junction contained 3 bases not matched to a gene. Germline V gene sequence: CDR1 SNHLY, CDR2 FYNNEI. CDR3 length: 15 amino acids. CDR3 in amino acids: CASSATSGNYNEQFF. The CDR3 DNA, read in part, is TGTGCCAGCAGTGCAACTAGCGGGAACTACAATGAG.

As concerns this clone: Read data end 3 residues before the CDR3 end; the end is taken from the germline J gene. The V call is TRBV11-3, the J call TRBJ2-7; D is possibly TRBD1 (5 bases). The germline CDR1 and CDR2 sequences are SGHNT and YENEEA. The V end lost 0 bases, the J end lost 6 bases, and 15 bases lay between the germline ends. This CDR3 contains 15 residues. The sequenced part of the CDR3 DNA is TGTGCCAGCAGCTTAGATGACAGACCTTCTAGCGAG. It codes for CASSLDDRPSSE. The CDR3 reads in full as CASSLDDRPSSEQYF.

Concerning this clone: Coverage ceases 3 residues before the CDR3 finishes, and the germline J gene fills in the end. The V and J genes are TRBV10-2 and TRBJ2-4; D unclear. Germline V gene data show CDR1 as WSHSY and CDR2 as SAAADI. V was shortened by 2 bases and J by 3 bases, with 14 bases between the two germline ends. This CDR3 comprises 16 residues. The CDR3 here is CASSEVPGSGKNIQYF. The part of the CDR3 DNA that was read is TGCGCCAGCAGTGAGGTTCCCGGGTCCGGCAAAAACATT.

On this clone: The missing CDR3 end, 3 residues past where the read stops, is filled in from the germline J gene. The V and J genes are TRBV23-1 and TRBJ2-7, with 8 positions matching TRBD2. TRBV23-1 is placed among ORFs of uncertain function. The CDR3 spans 15 residues. V lost 1 base and J lost 3; bases outside the gene matches: 5. The CDR3 bases that were read are TGCGCCAGCAGTCAATTGCGGGAGGCCCACTACGAG. As protein: CASSQLREAHYE. The whole CDR3 region reads CASSQLREAHYEQYF.

CDR3 DNA, as far as it was read: TGTGCCAGTAGTATAGGAGGGCGGGCAGGGGTAAGCAATCAGCCC. As protein: CASSIGGRAGVSNQP. The full-length CDR3 reads as CASSIGGRAGVSNQPQHF. The genes are TRBV19 and TRBJ1-5; possibly TRBD1 for D (6 bases). The CDR3 is cut off 3 residues early in the read; its end comes from the germline J gene. With 1 base removed from V and 1 base from J, the gap between germline ends came to 17 bases. The length of the CDR3 is 18 residues. Germline V CDR1 and CDR2: LNHDA, SQIVND (reference sequence).

About this clone: The read halts 3 residues ahead of the CDR3 end, with the missing end drawn from the germline J gene. This chain joins TRBV30 and TRBJ2-3, with TRBD2 as a possible D gene (6 bases). The length of the CDR3 is 14 residues. Germline values: CDR1 GTSNPN, CDR2 SVGIG (reference sequence). CDR3 loop: CAWSVLSGGETQYF. The part of the CDR3 DNA that was read is TGTGCCTGGAGTGTACTTAGCGGCGGTGAGACG.